Following are 10 T cell receptor beta chains from one sample sequenced in a study of response to subunit inactivated influenza vaccine. Each CDR3 protein is one row after TCRdb ran MiXCR on the RT-PCR reads. The sample lists about half a million distinct CDR3 sequences, roughly 25% seen once, with 1.9% in the top ten. Sequenced here: CD4+ T cells sorted from PBMCs, sampled more than 4 days after vaccination. Receptors were obtained from a man over 45 who received an inactivated influenza vaccine.

The genes are TRBV18 and TRBJ2-6, with a possible D match to TRBD1 (6 bases). The germline V and J ends were trimmed by 3 bases and 3 bases, with 15 bases remaining between them. This CDR3 comprises 17 residues. CDR1 and CDR2 (germline): KGHSH, LQKENI. CDR3: CASSPQQGVNGANVLTF. DNA of the CDR3: TGTGCCAGCTCACCTCAACAGGGAGTGAATGGGGCCAACGTCCTGACTTTC.

This clonotype was counted between two and nine times. V and J are TRBV2 and TRBJ2-3; a possible D gene is TRBD2 (6 bases). Germline CDR1 SNHLY, CDR2 FYNNEI. V gave up 4 bases and J gave up 0 bases, with 14 bases separating them. This CDR3 is 16 amino acids long. The CDR3 DNA reads TGTGCCAGCAGTGGGGAGGCGGGCGTTAGCACAGATACGCAGTATTTT. It codes for CASSGEAGVSTDTQYF.

The chain has TRBV19 and TRBJ2-1, with TRBD2 matching 7 bases. V was pared by 2 bases and J by 7 bases, with 8 bases of the junction left unmatched. CDR3 length: 15 amino acids. Per germline, CDR1 LNHDA and CDR2 SQIVND (reference sequence). CDR3 protein: CASSIQSGGLNEQFF. The CDR3 DNA reads as TGTGCCAGTAGTATACAGTCGGGGGGACTAAATGAGCAGTTCTTC.

This clonotype appeared a few times. The chain combines TRBV7-2 with TRBJ1-5; D unresolved. The CDR3 consists of 14 residues. CDR1 and CDR2 (germline): SGHTA, FQGNSA. V lost 5 bases and J lost 6, with 14 bases in between. DNA for the CDR3: TGTGCCAGCAGCCCAGCCTGGGCAGGTCAGCCCCAGCATTTT. This codes for CASSPAWAGQPQHF.

This clonotype showed up just a few times. This sequence joins TRBV5-1 and TRBJ1-1; perhaps TRBD1 as D (5 bases). Per germline, CDR1 SGHRS and CDR2 YFSETQ. V was pared by 4 bases and J by 6 bases, with 16 bases between. The CDR3 runs to 14 residues. The CDR3 region is CASSPTAGASEAFF. DNA of the CDR3: TGCGCCAGCAGCCCTACGGCCGGGGCGTCTGAAGCTTTCTTT.

The chain recombines TRBV10-3 with TRBJ2-1, with D unclear. Trimming stripped 0 bases from V and 5 bases from J, with 8 bases between. CDR1 and CDR2 from the germline V gene are ENHRY and SYGVKD. The CDR3 is 14 amino acids. The CDR3 spells CAISESIIHNEQFF. Written as DNA, the CDR3 is TGTGCCATCAGTGAGTCAATTATTCACAATGAGCAGTTCTTC.

There are a few counts of this clonotype. This chain links TRBV5-1 with TRBJ1-2; the D is unclear. In germline, CDR1 is SGHRS, CDR2 YFSETQ. The CDR3 is 15 residues long. With 1 base removed from V and 6 bases from J, the gap between germline ends came to 16 bases. In nucleotides, the CDR3 is TGCGCCAGCAGCTTGCAACCGGCCTCCCAGGATGGCTACACCTTC. It translates to CASSLQPASQDGYTF. The full variable domain, with the rest looked up from reference TRBV5-1 and TRBJ1-2, is KAGVTQTPRYLIKTRGQQVTLSCSPISGHRSVSWYQQTPGQGLQFLFEYFSETQRNKGNFPGRFSGRQFSNSRSEMNVSTLELGDSALYLCASSLQPASQDGYTFGSGTRLTVV.

This clonotype was seen only a few times. In DNA form, the CDR3 reads TGTGCCAGCAGCGTCTCTAGCGGGAGCGCAGATACGCAGTATTTT. It is translated as CASSVSSGSADTQYF. The chain joins TRBV7-3 to TRBJ2-3; 10 bases map to TRBD2. The CDR3 runs 15 residues. V lost 5 bases, J lost 4 bases, and 6 bases stayed unmatched. Germline CDR1 is SGHTA and CDR2 is FQGTGA.

The chain uses TRBV6-5 and TRBJ2-7; 9 nucleotides align to TRBD1. The CDR3 is 12 amino acids. Germline V CDR1 and CDR2: MNHEY, SVGAGI. After removal of 9 bases from V and 3 bases from J, the junction contained 3 bases not matched to a gene. The CDR3 DNA is TGTGCCAGTAAGACAGGGGGCTACGAGCAGTACTTC. Amino acid sequence: CASKTGGYEQYF.

V usage is TRBV9 and J usage is TRBJ2-3, with TRBD1 identical over 7 bases. The germline V gene has CDR1 SGDLS and CDR2 YYNGEE. The trim removed 0 bases at V and 6 bases at J, leaving 1 base unmatched. The length of the CDR3 is 13 residues. The DNA of the CDR3 is TGTGCCAGCAGCGTAGAGGGGGCGGATACGCAGTATTTT. Translation gives CASSVEGADTQYF.